These 2 T cell receptor beta chains came from one sample sequenced in a study of PD-1 blockade in classical Hodgkin lymphoma (dated by TCRdb to 2020 to 2021). Libraries came from the immunoSEQ multiplex PCR assay. TCRdb stores this immuneACCESS table with in-frame sequences only. Part of the clones is absent; in the studies checked, under half of the shortfall reflects unresolved V genes, and no reason is known for the rest. This sample has around 46,000 clones in its table, and around three quarters of those were observed once. The ten largest clonotypes hold over 20% of the sample. The time point label, as the study defines it: cycle 2 day 1 (C2D1) of nivolumab. Relapse after autologous stem cell transplantation had occurred in all trial patients, and cohorts A, B and C were distinguished by prior brentuximab vedotin exposure. The specimen was peripheral blood mononuclear cells (PBMCs), collected before the second cycle of nivolumab. All receptors come from a human donor with classical Hodgkin lymphoma.

CDR3 DNA: TGTGCCAGTAGTCGAGAACAGGGCCGTGGCTACACCTTC. Its protein is CASSREQGRGYTF. The V call is TRBV19, the J call TRBJ1-2, with D possibly matching TRBD1 (6 bases). V was shortened by 5 bases and J by 7 bases, with 14 bases between the two germline ends. There are 13 residues in the CDR3. The germline gives CDR1 LNHDA, CDR2 SQIVND (reference sequence).

The chain uses TRBV18 and TRBJ2-1; D might be TRBD1 or TRBD2, each matching 5 bases. The CDR3 spans 16 residues. Trimming took 3 bases from V and 4 from J, leaving 16 bases between them. Germline lookup yields CDR1 KGHSH and CDR2 LQKENI. CDR3 amino acids: CASSPRNVGVYNEQFF. CDR3 DNA: TGTGCCAGCTCACCCCGTAATGTGGGGGTTTACAATGAGCAGTTCTTC.